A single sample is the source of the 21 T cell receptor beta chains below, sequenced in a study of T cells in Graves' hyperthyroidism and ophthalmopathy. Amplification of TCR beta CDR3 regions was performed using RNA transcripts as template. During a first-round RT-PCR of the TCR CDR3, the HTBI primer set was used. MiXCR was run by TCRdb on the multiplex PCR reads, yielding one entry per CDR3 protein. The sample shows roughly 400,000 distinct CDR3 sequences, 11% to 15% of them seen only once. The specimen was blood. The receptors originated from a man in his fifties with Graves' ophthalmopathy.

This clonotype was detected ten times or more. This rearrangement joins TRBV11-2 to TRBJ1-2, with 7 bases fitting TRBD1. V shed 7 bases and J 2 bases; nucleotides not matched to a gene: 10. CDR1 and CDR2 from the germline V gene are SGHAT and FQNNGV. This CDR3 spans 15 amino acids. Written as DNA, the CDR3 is TGTGCCAGCACCCATGTTACAGGGGAGAACTATGGCTACACCTTC. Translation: CASTHVTGENYGYTF.

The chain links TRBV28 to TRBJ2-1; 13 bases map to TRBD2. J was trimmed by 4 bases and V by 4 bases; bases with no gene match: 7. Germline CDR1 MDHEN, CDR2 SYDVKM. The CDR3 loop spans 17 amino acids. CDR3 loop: CASSYSGTSGVYNEQFF. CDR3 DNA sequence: TGTGCCAGCAGTTACAGCGGGACTAGCGGGGTTTACAATGAGCAGTTCTTC.

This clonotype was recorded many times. The CDR3 here is CASSPGGSRRNNLQYF. The CDR3 DNA sequence: TGTGCCAGCTCACCGGGTGGTAGCAGGAGAAATAATTTGCAGTACTTC. V usage is TRBV18 and J usage is TRBJ2-7, with D unresolved. The CDR3 sequence is 16 residues long. CDR1 and CDR2 (germline): KGHSH, LQKENI. With 3 bases removed from V and 9 bases from J, the gap between germline ends came to 24 bases.

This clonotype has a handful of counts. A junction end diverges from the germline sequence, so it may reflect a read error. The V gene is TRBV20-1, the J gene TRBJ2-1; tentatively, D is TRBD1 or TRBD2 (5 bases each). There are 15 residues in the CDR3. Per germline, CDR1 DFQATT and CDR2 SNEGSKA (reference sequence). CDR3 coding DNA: TGCAGTGCTAGAGCCGGGACCGACTCCTACGATGAGCAGTTCTTC. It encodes CSARAGTDSYDEQFF.

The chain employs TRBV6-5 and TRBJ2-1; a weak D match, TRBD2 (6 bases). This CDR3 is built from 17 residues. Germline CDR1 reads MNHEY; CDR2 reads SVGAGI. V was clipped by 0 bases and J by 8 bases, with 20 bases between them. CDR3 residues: CASSYSIRGTHLDEQFF. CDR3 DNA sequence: TGTGCCAGCAGTTACTCGATCCGCGGGACCCACCTGGATGAGCAGTTCTTC.

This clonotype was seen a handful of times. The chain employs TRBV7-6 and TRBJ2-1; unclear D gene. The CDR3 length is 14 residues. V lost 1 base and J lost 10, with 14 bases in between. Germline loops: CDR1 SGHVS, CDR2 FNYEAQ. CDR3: CASSLGFGVDEQFF. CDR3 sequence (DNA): TGTGCCAGCAGCTTAGGGTTTGGGGTTGACGAGCAGTTCTTC. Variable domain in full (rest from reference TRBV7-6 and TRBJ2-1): GAGVSQSPRYKVTKRGQDVALRCDPISGHVSLYWYRQALGQGPEFLTYFNYEAQQDKSGLPNDRFSAERPEGSISTLTIQRTEQRDSAMYRCASSLGFGVDEQFFGPGTRLTVL.

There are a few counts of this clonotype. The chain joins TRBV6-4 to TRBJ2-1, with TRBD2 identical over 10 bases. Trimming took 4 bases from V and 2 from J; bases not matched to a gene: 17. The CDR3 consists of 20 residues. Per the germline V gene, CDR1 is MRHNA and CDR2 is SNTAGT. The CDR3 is CASSVRRTSGTRGPYNEQFF. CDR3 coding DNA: TGTGCCAGCAGTGTCCGAAGGACTAGCGGAACCAGAGGCCCCTACAATGAGCAGTTCTTC.

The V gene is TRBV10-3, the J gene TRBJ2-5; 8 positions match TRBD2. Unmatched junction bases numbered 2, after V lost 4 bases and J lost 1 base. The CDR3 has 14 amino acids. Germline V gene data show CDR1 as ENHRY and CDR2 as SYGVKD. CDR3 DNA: TGTGCCATCAGTGCTACTAGCGGCCAAGAGACCCAGTACTTC. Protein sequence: CAISATSGQETQYF.

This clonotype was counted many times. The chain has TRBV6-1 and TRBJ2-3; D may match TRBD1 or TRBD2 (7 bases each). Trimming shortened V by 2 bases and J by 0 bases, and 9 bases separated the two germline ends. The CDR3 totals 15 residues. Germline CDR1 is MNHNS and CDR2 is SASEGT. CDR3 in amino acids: CASSEQGGSTDTQYF. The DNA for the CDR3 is TGTGCCAGCAGTGAACAGGGGGGGAGCACAGATACGCAGTATTTT.

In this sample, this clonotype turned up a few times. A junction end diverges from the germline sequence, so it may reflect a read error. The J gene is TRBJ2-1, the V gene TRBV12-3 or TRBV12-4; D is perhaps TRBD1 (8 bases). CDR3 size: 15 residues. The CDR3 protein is CAGSKTGEGYNEQFF. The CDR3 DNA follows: TGTGCCGGCAGTAAGACAGGGGAGGGCTACAATGAGCAGTTCTTC.

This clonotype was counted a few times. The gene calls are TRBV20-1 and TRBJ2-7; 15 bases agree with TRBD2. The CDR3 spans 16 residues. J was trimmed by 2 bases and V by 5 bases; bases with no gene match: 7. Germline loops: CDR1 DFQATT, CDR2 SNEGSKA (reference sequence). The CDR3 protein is CSAHGTSGRPPYEQYF. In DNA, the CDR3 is TGCAGTGCTCACGGGACTAGCGGGAGGCCCCCCTACGAGCAGTACTTC.

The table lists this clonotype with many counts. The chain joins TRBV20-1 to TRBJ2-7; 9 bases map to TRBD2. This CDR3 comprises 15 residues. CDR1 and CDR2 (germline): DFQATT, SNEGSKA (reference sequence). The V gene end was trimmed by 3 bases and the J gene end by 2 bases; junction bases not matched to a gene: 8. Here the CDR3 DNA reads TGCAGTGCTAGCTCCGGGACTAGCCCAACCTACGAGCAGTACTTC. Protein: CSASSGTSPTYEQYF.

CDR3 sequence reads: CSAEAASGANVLTF. As DNA, the CDR3 is TGCAGTGCTGAGGCTGCATCTGGGGCCAACGTCCTGACTTTC. The J gene is TRBJ2-6, the V gene TRBV20-1; D is undetermined. This CDR3 region has 14 residues. Germline CDR1 and CDR2: DFQATT and SNEGSKA (reference sequence). V lost 5 bases, J lost 1 base, and 9 bases lay in between.

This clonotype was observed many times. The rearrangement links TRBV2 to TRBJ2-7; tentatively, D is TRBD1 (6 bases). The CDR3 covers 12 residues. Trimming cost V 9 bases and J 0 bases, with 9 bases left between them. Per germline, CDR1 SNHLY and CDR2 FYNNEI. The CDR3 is CARGATSYEQYF. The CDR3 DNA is TGTGCCAGGGGGGCCACCTCCTACGAGCAGTACTTC.

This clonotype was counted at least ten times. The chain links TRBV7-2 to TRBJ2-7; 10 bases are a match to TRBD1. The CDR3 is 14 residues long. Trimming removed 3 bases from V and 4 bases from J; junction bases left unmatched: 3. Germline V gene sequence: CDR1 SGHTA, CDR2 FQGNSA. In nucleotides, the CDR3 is TGTGCCAGCAGCTTCGGGACAGGGGTGTACGAGCAGTACTTC. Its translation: CASSFGTGVYEQYF.

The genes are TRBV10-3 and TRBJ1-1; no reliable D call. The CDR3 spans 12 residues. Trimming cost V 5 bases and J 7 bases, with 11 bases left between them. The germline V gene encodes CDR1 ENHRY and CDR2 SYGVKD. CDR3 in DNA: TGTGCCATCAGTCAGACCCAGCTTGAAGCTTTCTTT. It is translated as CAISQTQLEAFF.

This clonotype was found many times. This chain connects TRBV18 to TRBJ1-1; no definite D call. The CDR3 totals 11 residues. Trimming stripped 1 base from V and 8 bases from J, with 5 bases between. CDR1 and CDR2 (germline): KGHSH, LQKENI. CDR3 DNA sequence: TGTGCCAGCTCACCACTGGCAGAAGCTTTCTTT. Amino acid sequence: CASSPLAEAFF.

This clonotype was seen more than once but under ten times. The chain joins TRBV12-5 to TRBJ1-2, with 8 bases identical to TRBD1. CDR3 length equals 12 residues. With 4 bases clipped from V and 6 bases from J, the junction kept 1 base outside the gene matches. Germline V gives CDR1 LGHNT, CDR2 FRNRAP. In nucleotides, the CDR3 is TGTGCTAGTGGTTGGACAGGGAATGGCTACACCTTC. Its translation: CASGWTGNGYTF. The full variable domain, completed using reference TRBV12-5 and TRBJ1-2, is DARVTQTPRHKVTEMGQEVTMRCQPILGHNTVFWYRQTMMQGLELLAYFRNRAPLDDSGMPKDRFSAEMPDATLATLKIQPSEPRDSAVYFCASGWTGNGYTFGSGTRLTVV.

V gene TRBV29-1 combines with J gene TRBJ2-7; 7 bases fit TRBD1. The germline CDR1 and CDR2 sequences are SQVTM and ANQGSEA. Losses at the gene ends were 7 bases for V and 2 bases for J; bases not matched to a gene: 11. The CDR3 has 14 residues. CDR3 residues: CSATMTGSPYEQYF. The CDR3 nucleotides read TGCAGCGCCACAATGACAGGGTCCCCCTACGAGCAGTACTTC.

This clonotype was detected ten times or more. The CDR3, as DNA: TGTGCCAGCAGCGGGGGAGTCGGTGATGAGCAGTTCTTC. Translation: CASSGGVGDEQFF. The chain joins TRBV6-1 to TRBJ2-1; D perhaps matches TRBD2 (6 bases). The CDR3 runs 13 residues. Germline CDR1 reads MNHNS; CDR2 reads SASEGT. V shed 6 bases and J shed 8 bases, with 14 bases lying between them.

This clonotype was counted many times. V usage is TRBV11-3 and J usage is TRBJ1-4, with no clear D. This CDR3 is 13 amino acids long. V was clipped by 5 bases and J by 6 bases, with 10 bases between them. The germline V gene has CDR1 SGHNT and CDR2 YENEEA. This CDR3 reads CASSLPSDEKLFF. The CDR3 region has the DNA TGTGCCAGCAGCCTCCCGAGTGATGAAAAACTGTTTTTT.